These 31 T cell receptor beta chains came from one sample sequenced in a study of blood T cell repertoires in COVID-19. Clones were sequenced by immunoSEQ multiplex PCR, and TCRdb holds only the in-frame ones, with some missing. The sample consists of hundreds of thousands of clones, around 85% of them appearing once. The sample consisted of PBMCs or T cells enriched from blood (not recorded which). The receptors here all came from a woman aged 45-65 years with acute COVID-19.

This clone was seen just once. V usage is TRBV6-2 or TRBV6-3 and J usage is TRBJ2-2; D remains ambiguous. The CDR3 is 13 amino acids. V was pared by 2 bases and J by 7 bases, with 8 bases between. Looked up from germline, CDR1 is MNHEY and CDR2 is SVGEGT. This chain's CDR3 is CASSYSSIGELFF. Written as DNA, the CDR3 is TGTGCCAGCAGTTACAGTAGCATCGGGGAGCTGTTTTTT.

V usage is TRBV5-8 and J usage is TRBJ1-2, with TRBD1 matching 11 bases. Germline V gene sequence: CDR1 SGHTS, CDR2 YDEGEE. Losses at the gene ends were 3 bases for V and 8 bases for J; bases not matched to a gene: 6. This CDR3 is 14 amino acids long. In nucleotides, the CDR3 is TGTGCCAGCAGCTCGGACAGGGGGCATCCAGGCTACACCTTC. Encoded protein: CASSSDRGHPGYTF. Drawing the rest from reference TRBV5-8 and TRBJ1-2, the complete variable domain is EAGVTQSPTHLIKTRGQQATLRCSPISGHTSVYWYQQALGLGLQFLLWYDEGEERNRGNFPPRFSGRQFPNYSSELNVNALELEDSALYLCASSSDRGHPGYTFGSGTRLTVV.

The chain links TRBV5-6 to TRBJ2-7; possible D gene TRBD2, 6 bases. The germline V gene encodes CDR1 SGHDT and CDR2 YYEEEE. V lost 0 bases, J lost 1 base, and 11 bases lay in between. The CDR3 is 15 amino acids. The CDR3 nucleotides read TGTGCCAGCAGCTTGGTTAGCGGCCGATCCTACGAGCAGTACTTC. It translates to CASSLVSGRSYEQYF.

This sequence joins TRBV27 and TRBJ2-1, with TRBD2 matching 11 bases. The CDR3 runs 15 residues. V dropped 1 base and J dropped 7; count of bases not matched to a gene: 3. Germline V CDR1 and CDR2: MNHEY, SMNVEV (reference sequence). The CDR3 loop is CASSLWASGGNEQFF. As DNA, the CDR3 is TGTGCCAGCAGTTTATGGGCTAGCGGGGGGAATGAGCAGTTCTTC.

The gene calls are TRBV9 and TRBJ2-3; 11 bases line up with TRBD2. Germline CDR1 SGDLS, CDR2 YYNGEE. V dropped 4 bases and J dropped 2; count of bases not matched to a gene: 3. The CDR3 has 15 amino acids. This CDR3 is CASSTSGGLTDTQYF. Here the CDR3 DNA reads TGTGCCAGCAGCACTAGCGGGGGCCTCACAGATACGCAGTATTTT.

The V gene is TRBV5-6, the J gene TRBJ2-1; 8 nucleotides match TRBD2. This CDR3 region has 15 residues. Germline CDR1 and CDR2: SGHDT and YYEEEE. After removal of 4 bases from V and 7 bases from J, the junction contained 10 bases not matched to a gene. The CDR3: CASSISGGALNEQFF. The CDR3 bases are TGTGCCAGCAGCATATCCGGGGGGGCGCTGAATGAGCAGTTCTTC.

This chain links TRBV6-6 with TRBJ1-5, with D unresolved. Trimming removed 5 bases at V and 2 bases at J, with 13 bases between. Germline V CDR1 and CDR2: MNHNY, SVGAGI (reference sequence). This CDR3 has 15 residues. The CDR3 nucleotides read TGTGCCAGCAGTGGGAGCGGGGAGGGCAATCAGCCCCAGCATTTT. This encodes CASSGSGEGNQPQHF.

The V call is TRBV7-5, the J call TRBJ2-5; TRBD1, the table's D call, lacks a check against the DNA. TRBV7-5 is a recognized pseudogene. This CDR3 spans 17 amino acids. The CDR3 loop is CARSSPGAGTGGETQYF. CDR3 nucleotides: TGTGCCAGAAGCTCCCCCGGGGCCGGGACAGGAGGAGAGACCCAGTACTTC.

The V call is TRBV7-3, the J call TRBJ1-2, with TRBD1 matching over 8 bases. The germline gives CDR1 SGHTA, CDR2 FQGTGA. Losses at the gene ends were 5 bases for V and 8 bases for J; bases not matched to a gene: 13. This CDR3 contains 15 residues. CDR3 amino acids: CASSPGQVTFGGYTF. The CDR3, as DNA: TGTGCCAGCAGCCCGGGACAGGTGACTTTTGGGGGCTACACCTTC.

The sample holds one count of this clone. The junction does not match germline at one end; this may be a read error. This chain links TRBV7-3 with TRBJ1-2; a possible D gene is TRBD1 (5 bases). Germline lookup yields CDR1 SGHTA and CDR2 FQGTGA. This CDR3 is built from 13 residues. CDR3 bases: TGTGCCAGCGGCTTACCTGACAGCTATGGCTACACCTTC. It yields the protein CASGLPDSYGYTF.

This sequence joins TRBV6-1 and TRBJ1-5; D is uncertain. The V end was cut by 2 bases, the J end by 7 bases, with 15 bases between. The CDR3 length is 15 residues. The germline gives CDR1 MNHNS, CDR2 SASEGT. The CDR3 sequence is CASSEIVGSAQPQHF. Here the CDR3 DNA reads TGTGCCAGCAGTGAAATTGTAGGGAGCGCGCAGCCCCAGCATTTT.

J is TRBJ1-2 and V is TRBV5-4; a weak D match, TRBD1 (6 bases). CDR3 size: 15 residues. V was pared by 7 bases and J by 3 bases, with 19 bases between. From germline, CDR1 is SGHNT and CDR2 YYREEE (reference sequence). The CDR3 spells CASRTAGTPDYGYTF. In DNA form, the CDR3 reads TGTGCCAGCCGGACGGCCGGGACACCGGACTATGGCTACACCTTC.

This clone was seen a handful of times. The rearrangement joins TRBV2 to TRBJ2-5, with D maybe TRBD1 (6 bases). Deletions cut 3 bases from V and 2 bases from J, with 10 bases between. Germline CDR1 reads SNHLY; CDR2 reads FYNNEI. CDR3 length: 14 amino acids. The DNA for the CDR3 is TGTGCCAGCAGTGATCCAGGGGCGCAAGAGACCCAGTACTTC. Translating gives CASSDPGAQETQYF. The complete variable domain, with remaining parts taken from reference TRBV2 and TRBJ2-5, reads EPEVTQTPSHQVTQMGQEVILRCVPISNHLYFYWYRQILGQKVEFLVSFYNNEISEKSEIFDDQFSVERPDGSNFTLKIRSTKLEDSAMYFCASSDPGAQETQYFGPGTRLLVL.

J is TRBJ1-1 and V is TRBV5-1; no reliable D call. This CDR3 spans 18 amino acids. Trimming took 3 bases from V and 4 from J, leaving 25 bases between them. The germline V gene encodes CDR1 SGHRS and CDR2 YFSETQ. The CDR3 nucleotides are TGCGCCAGCAGCTCGTATATGGGAGTGTCCCCGGCGAGCACTGAAGCTTTCTTT. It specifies CASSSYMGVSPASTEAFF.

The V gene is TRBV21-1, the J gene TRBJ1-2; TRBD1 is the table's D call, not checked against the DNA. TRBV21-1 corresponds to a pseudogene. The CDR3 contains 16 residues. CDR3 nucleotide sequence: TGTGCCAGCATGCAGCAGGGGGCCCGGTCGAACTATGGCTACACCTTC. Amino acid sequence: CASMQQGARSNYGYTF.

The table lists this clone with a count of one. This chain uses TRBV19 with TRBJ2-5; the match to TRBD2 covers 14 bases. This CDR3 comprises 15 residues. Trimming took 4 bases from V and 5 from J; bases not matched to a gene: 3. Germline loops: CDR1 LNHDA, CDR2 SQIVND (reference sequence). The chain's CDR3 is CASSTGTSGGETQYF. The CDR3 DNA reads TGTGCCAGTAGTACCGGGACTAGCGGGGGCGAGACCCAGTACTTC.

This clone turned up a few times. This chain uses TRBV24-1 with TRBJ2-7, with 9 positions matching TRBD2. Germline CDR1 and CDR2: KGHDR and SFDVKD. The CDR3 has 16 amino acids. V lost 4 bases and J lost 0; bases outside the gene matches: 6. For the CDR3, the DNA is TGTGCCACCAGTGACTTAGCGGGGGCCCTCTCCTACGAGCAGTACTTC. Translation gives CATSDLAGALSYEQYF.

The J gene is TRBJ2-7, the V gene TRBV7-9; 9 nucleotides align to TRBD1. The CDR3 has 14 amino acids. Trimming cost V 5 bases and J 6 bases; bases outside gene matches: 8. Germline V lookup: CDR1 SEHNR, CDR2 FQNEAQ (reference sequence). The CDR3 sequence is CASSRDRGKVEQYF. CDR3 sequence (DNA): TGTGCCAGCAGCCGAGACAGGGGGAAAGTCGAGCAGTACTTC.

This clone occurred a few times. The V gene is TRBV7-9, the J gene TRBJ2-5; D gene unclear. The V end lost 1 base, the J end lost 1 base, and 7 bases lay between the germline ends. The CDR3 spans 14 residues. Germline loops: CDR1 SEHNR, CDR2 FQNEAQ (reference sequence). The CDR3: CASSLEAGQETQYF. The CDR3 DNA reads TGTGCCAGCAGCTTAGAGGCAGGCCAAGAGACCCAGTACTTC.

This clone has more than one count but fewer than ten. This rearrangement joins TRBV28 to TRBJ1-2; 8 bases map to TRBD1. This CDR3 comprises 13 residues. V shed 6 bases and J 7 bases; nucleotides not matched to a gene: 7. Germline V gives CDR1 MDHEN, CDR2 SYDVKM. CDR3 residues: CASSTQGVGGYTF. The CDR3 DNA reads TGTGCCAGCAGCACACAGGGGGTGGGTGGCTACACCTTC.

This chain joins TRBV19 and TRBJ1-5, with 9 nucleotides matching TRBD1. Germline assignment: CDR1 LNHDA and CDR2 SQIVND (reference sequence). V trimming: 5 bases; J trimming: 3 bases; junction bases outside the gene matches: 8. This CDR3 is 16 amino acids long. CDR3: CASSRRQGVANQPQHF. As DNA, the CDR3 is TGTGCCAGTAGTCGCAGACAGGGGGTTGCCAATCAGCCCCAGCATTTT. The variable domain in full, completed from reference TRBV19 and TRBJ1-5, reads DGGITQSPKYLFRKEGQNVTLSCEQNLNHDAMYWYRQDPGQGLRLIYYSQIVNDFQKGDIAEGYSVSREKKESFPLTVTSAQKNPTAFYLCASSRRQGVANQPQHFGDGTRLSIL.

This CDR3 is CASSTRRDTEAFF. The CDR3 DNA sequence: TGTGCCAGCAGTACGCGGCGGGACACTGAAGCTTTCTTT. The rearrangement uses TRBV6-6 and TRBJ1-1; D is unresolved. Trimming shortened V by 5 bases and J by 3 bases, and 10 bases separated the two germline ends. This CDR3 is 13 amino acids long. Germline CDR1 MNHNY, CDR2 SVGAGI (reference sequence).

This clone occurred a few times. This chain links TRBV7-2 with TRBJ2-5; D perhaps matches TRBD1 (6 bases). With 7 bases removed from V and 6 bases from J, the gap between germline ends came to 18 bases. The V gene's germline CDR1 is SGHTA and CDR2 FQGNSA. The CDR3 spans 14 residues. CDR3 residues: CASIPSTGRKTQYF. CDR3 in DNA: TGTGCCAGCATCCCTTCGACAGGACGGAAGACCCAGTACTTC.

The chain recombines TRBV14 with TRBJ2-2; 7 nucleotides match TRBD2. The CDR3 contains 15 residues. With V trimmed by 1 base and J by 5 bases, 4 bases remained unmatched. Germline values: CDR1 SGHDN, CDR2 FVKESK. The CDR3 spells CASSQVRAGTGELFF. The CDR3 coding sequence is TGTGCCAGCAGCCAAGTTAGAGCGGGAACCGGGGAGCTGTTTTTT.

CDR3 sequence: CASSAIGFRGGQETQYF. Here the CDR3 DNA reads TGTGCCAGTAGTGCTATTGGGTTTAGGGGGGGGCAAGAGACCCAGTACTTC. The chain has TRBV19 and TRBJ2-5, with D possibly matching TRBD2 (7 bases). Germline loops: CDR1 LNHDA, CDR2 SQIVND (reference sequence). This CDR3 has 17 residues. Trimming removed 5 bases at V and 2 bases at J, with 21 bases between.

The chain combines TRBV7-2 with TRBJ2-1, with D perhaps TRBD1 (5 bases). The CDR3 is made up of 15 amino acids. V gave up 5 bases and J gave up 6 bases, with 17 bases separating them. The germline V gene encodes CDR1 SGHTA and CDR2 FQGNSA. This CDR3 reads CASSQPGQGGNEQFF. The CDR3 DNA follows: TGTGCCAGCAGCCAACCCGGTCAGGGTGGCAATGAGCAGTTCTTC.

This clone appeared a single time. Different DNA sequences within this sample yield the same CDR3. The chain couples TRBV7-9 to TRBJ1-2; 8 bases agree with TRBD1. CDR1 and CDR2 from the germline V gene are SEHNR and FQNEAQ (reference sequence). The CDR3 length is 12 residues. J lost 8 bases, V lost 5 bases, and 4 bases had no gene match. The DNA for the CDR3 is TGTGCCAGCAGCCCACAGGGGGTGGGCTACACCTTC. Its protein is CASSPQGVGYTF.

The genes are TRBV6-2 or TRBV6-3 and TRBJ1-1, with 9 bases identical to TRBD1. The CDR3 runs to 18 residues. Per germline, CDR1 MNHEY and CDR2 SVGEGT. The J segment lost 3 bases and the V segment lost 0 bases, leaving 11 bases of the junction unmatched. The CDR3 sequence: CASSYSRTGDSRDTEAFF. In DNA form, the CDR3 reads TGTGCCAGCAGTTACTCCAGGACAGGGGATAGTAGAGACACTGAAGCTTTCTTT.

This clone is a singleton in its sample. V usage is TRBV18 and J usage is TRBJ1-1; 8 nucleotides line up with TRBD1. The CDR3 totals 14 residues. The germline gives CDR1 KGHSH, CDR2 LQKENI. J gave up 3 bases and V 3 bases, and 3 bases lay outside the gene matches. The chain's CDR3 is CASSPNRGYTEAFF. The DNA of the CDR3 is TGTGCCAGCTCACCGAACAGGGGGTACACTGAAGCTTTCTTT.

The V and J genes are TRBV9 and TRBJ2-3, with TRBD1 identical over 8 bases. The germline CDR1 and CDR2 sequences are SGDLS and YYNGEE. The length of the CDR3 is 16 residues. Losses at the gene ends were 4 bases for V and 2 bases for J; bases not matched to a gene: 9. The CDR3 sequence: CASSPGDRLDTDTQYF. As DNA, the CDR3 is TGTGCCAGCAGCCCGGGGGACAGGCTCGACACAGATACGCAGTATTTT.

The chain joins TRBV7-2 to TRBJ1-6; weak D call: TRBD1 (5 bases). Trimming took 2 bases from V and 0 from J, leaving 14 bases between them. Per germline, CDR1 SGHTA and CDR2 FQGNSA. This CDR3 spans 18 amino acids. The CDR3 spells CASSLRSGGSSYNSPLHF. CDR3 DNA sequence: TGTGCCAGCAGCTTAAGGTCGGGGGGGAGCTCCTATAATTCACCCCTCCACTTT.